The text below deals with one T cell receptor (beta chain). This record comes from a study of CD8+ T cells in alopecia areata. Following RNA extraction, reverse transcription yielded cDNA that acted as the sequencing template. The method was immunoSEQ multiplex PCR; TCRdb's version includes in-frame clones alone and lacks a portion of them. This table has 90,000 to 130,000 clones, around 50% appearing once. Sample treatment: oral pan-JAK inhibitor, 5-10 mg twice daily. The V end was cut by 2 bases, the J end by 11 bases, with 16 bases between. The CDR3 contains 13 residues. Germline V gives CDR1 GTSNPN, CDR2 SVGIG (reference sequence).

The starting material was CD8+ T cells sorted from blood, obtained at week 24, from a patient treated with tofacitinib. The TCR comes from a human donor with alopecia areata. The rearrangement uses TRBV30 and TRBJ1-5; D is ambiguous. CDR3 residues: CAWSPSSRAAQHF. In DNA, the CDR3 is TGTGCCTGGAGTCCCTCGTCCAGAGCAGCCCAGCATTTT.